These T cell receptor beta chains were read from a single sample in a study of T cells expressing NK-cell markers. Each CDR3 protein gets one entry in TCRdb, which reprocessed the 5' RACE reads and gives no DNA. The sample totals 250,000 to 300,000 distinct CDR3 sequences. Sequencing was done on a sample of blood T cells: a sorted CD56 or NKG2C T cell subset, CD4+ or CD8+ T cells, or bulk PBMC T cells (not recorded which). The receptors come from a man aged 18 to 35 in good health. Each CDR3 is given with its conserved first and last residue.

V,J,length,CDR3
TRBV7-8,TRBJ1-2,12,CASSPPGGRSTF
TRBV7-2,TRBJ2-1,16,CASSLFGGTLGNEQFF
TRBV5-4,TRBJ2-1,16,CASSQKQGADYNEQFF
TRBV6-1,TRBJ2-1,14,CASSRAGGPGEQFF
TRBV24-1,TRBJ2-1,13,CATSQGMRNEQFF
TRBV4-3,TRBJ2-1,16,CASSPQSGRVDNEQFF
TRBV12-3/TRBV12-4,TRBJ1-6,12,CASTRTNSPLHF
TRBV4-2,TRBJ2-1,19,CASSRGLAGDLSSYNEQFF
TRBV29-1,TRBJ1-3,16,CSVASKQGLPGNTIYF
TRBV10-3,TRBJ1-5,18,CATQEGQGIPLGNQPQHF
TRBV20-1,TRBJ2-1,13,CSAGPPGYNEQFF
TRBV20-1,TRBJ2-5,15,CSARDWAGGEETQYF
TRBV9,TRBJ2-5,16,CASSVVGTSARETQYF
TRBV12-5,TRBJ2-4,13,CASGLSGGIIQYF
TRBV12-3/TRBV12-4,TRBJ1-1,13,CASSLGESRTLYF
TRBV5-1,TRBJ2-2,16,CASSVGPGGPFGELFF
TRBV2,TRBJ2-5,13,CASSEGLKETQYF
TRBV29-1,TRBJ2-3,13,CSLSGSSTDTQYF
TRBV29-1,TRBJ2-7,14,CSVEWSRGSYEQYF
TRBV20-1,TRBJ2-1,15,CSAPPGTSGGNEQFF
TRBV29-1,TRBJ1-2,11,CRTMGSYGYTF
TRBV6-1,TRBJ2-1,15,CASCPGLYTYNEQFF
TRBV7-2,TRBJ1-5,16,CASSLAGTASNQPQHF
TRBV12-3/TRBV12-4,TRBJ2-1,15,CASSSSGRAYNEQFF
TRBV10-3,TRBJ1-1,13,CAISLGQGAEAFF
TRBV4-2,TRBJ1-1,15,CASSQESGLNTEAFF
TRBV14,TRBJ1-2,13,CASSQETRHGYTF
TRBV12-3/TRBV12-4,TRBJ2-7,15,CASSFRATTYYEQYF
TRBV24-1,TRBJ2-2,16,CATNPLGSSNTGELFF
TRBV4-3,TRBJ2-2,17,CASSQDMGRVVNGELFF
TRBV30,TRBJ2-2,14,CAWSRQSNTGELFF
TRBV7-2,TRBJ1-5,13,CASSLAGSQPQHF
TRBV7-8,TRBJ2-5,18,CASSLGGTSGRAFVTQYF
TRBV4-1,TRBJ1-4,13,CASSHVVVEKLFF
TRBV19,TRBJ2-2,14,CASSMLGSPGELFF
TRBV5-8,TRBJ1-1,18,CASSLVRWDNMKNTEAFF
TRBV4-2,TRBJ2-3,15,CASSPDEGRPDTQYF
TRBV11-2,TRBJ1-1,13,CASSLQGRGAAFF
TRBV20-1,TRBJ2-7,14,CSAGPGRTVNEQYF
TRBV7-9,TRBJ1-1,15,CASSLGAGFAPGAFF
TRBV20-1,TRBJ2-5,13,CSAPGQGTETQYF
TRBV20-1,TRBJ2-5,15,CSAMPLTSGEETQYF
TRBV20-1,TRBJ2-1,15,CSATDVPRPYNEQFF
TRBV7-7,TRBJ2-1,17,CASSPELFLSSYNEQFF
TRBV12-3/TRBV12-4,TRBJ2-5,13,CASSRVAQETQYF
TRBV6-1,TRBJ2-7,14,CASWSREGMGEQYF
TRBV5-1,TRBJ2-3,14,CASSPRVGADTQYF
TRBV12-3/TRBV12-4,TRBJ2-1,15,CASSPTRTSYNEQFF
TRBV12-3/TRBV12-4,TRBJ2-4,15,CASSFARRVKNIQYF
TRBV29-1,TRBJ2-5,14,CSGIRDTAQETQYF
TRBV5-1,TRBJ1-1,14,CASSLGQGKPEAFF
TRBV7-2,TRBJ2-7,17,CASSLLDGAGVSYEQYF
TRBV27,TRBJ1-4,16,CASRPALFATNEKLFF
TRBV20-1,TRBJ2-3,14,CSASRLAGQDTQYF
TRBV29-1,TRBJ2-7,14,CSVKDGASGYEQYF